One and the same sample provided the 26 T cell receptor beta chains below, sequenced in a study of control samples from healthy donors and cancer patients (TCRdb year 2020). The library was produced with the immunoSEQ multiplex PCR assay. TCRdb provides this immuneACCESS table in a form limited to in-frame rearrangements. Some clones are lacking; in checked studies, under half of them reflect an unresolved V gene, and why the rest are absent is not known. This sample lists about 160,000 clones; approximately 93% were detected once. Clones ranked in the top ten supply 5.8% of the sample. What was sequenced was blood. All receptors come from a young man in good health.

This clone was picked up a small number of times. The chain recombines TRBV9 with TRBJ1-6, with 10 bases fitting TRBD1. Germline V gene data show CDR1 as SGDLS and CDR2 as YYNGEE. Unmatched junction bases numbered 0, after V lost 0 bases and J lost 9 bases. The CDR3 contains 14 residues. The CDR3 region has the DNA TGTGCCAGCAGCGTAGGACAGGGGGCTTCACCCCTCCACTTT. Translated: CASSVGQGASPLHF.

The CDR3 DNA reads TGTGCCAGCAGCCTCGACCCCTATAATTCACCCCTCCACTTT. Its translation is CASSLDPYNSPLHF. V and J are TRBV27 and TRBJ1-6; D not resolved. The V end lost 6 bases, the J end lost 2 bases, and 8 bases lay between the germline ends. CDR1 is MNHEY and CDR2 is SMNVEV in the germline V gene (reference sequence). This CDR3 comprises 14 residues.

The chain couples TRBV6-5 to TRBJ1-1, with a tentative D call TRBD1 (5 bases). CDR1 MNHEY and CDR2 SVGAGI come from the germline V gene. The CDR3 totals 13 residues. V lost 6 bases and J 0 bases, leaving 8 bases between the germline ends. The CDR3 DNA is TGTGCCAGCAGGTCAGGGATGAACACTGAAGCTTTCTTT. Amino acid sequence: CASRSGMNTEAFF.

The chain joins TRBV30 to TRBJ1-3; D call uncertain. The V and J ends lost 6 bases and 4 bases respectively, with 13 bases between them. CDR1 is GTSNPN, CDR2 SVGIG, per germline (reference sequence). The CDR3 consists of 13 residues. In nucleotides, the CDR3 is TGTGCCTGCCGCAGGTCAAAAGGAAACACCATATATTTT. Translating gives CACRRSKGNTIYF.

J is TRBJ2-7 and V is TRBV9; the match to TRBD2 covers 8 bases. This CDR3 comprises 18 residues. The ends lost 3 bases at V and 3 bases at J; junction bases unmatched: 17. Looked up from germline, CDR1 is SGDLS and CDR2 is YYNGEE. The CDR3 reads CASSASGSGSKIGYEQYF. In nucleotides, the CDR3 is TGTGCCAGCAGCGCCTCGGGGAGCGGGAGTAAGATAGGCTACGAGCAGTACTTC.

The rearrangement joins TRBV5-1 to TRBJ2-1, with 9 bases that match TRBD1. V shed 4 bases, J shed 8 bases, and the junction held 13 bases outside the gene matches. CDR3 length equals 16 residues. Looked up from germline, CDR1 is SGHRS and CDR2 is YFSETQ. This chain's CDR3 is CASSPGTGNLIHEQFF. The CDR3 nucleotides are TGCGCCAGCAGCCCCGGGACAGGGAATTTGATCCATGAGCAGTTCTTC.

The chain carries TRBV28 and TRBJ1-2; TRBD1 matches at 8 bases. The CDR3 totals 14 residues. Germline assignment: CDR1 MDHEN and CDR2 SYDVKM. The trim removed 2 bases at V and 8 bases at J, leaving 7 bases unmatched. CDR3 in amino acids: CASSLSQGAVGYTF. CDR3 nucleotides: TGTGCCAGCAGTTTAAGCCAGGGGGCAGTAGGCTACACCTTC.

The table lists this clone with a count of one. CDR3 sequence: CASSLVTRNSPLHF. The CDR3 bases are TGTGCCAGCAGCTTAGTGACCAGGAATTCACCCCTCCACTTT. The chain links TRBV13 to TRBJ1-6; D is unresolved. Germline assignment: CDR1 PRHDT and CDR2 FYEKMQ (reference sequence). V lost 1 base and J lost 7, with 8 bases in between. The CDR3 contains 14 residues. Full variable domain (outside the CDR3, taken from reference TRBV13 and TRBJ1-6): AAGVIQSPRHLIKEKRETATLKCYPIPRHDTVYWYQQGPGQDPQFLISFYEKMQSDKGSIPDRFSAQQFSDYHSELNMSSLELGDSALYFCASSLVTRNSPLHFGNGTRLTVT.

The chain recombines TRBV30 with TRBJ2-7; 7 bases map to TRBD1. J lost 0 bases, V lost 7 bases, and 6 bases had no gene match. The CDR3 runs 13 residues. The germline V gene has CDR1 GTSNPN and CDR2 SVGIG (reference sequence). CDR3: CASSTGSSYEQYF. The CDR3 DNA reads TGTGCCTCTTCGACAGGGAGCTCCTACGAGCAGTACTTC.

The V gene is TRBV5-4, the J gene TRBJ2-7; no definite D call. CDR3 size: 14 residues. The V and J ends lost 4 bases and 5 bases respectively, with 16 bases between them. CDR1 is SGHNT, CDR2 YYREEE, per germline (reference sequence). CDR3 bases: TGTGCCAGCAGCCCCGCTTTAGGGATCCACGAGCAGTACTTC. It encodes CASSPALGIHEQYF.

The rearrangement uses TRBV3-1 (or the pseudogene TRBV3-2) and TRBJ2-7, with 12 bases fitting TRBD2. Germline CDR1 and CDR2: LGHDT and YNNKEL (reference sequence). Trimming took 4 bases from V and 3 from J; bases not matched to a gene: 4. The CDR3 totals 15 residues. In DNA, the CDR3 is TGTGCCAGCAGCCCGGCGACTAGCGGGGGCTACGAGCAGTACTTC. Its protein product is CASSPATSGGYEQYF.

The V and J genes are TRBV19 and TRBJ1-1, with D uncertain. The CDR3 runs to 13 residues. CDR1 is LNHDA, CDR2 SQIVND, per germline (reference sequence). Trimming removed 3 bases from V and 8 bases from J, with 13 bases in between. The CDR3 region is CASSMVLIGEAFF. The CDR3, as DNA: TGTGCCAGTAGTATGGTCCTGATTGGGGAAGCTTTCTTT.

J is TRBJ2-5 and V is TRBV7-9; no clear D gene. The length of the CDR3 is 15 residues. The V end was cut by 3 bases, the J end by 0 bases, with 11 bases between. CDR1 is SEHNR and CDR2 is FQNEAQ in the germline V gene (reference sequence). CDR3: CASSFTARYQETQYF. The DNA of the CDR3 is TGTGCCAGCAGCTTTACCGCCCGGTACCAAGAGACCCAGTACTTC.

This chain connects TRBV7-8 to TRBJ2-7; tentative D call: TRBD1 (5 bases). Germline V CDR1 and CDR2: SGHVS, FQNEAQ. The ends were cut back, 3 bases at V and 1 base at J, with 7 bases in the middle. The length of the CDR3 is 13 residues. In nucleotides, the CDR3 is TGTGCCAGCAGCTTGCCAGGGTCCTACGAGCAGTACTTC. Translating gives CASSLPGSYEQYF. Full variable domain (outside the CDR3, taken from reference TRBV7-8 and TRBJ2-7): GAGVSQSPRYKVAKRGQDVALRCDPISGHVSLFWYQQALGQGPEFLTYFQNEAQLDKSGLPSDRFFAERPEGSVSTLKIQRTQQEDSAVYLCASSLPGSYEQYFGPGTRLTVT.

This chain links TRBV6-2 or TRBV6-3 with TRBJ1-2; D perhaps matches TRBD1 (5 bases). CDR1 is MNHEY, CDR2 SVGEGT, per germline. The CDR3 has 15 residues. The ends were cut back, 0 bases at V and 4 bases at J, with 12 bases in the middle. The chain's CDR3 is CASSYSPTDAYGYTF. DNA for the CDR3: TGTGCCAGCAGTTACTCCCCGACAGACGCCTATGGCTACACCTTC.

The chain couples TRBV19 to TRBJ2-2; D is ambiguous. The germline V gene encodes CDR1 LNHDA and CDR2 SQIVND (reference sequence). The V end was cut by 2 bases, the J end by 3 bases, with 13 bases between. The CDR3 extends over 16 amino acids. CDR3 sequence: CASSIPPRPYTGELFF. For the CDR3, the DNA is TGTGCCAGTAGTATACCGCCGCGGCCTTACACCGGGGAGCTGTTTTTT. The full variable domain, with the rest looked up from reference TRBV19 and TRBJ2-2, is DGGITQSPKYLFRKEGQNVTLSCEQNLNHDAMYWYRQDPGQGLRLIYYSQIVNDFQKGDIAEGYSVSREKKESFPLTVTSAQKNPTAFYLCASSIPPRPYTGELFFGEGSRLTVL.

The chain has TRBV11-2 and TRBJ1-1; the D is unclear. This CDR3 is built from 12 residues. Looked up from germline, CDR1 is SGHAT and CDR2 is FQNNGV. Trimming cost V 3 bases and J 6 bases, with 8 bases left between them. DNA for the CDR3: TGTGCCAGCAGCTTCTGGGGTTCTGAAGCTTTCTTT. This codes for CASSFWGSEAFF.

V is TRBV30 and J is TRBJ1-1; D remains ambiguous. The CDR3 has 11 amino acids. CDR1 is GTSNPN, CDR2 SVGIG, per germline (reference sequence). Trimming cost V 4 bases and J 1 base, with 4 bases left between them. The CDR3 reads CAWNGNTEAFF. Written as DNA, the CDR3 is TGTGCCTGGAACGGGAACACTGAAGCTTTCTTT.

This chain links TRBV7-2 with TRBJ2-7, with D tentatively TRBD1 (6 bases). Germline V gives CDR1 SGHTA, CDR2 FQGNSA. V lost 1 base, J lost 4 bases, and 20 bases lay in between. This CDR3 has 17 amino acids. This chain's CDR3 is CASSLGPFGQGIYEQYF. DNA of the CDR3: TGTGCCAGCAGCTTAGGGCCATTTGGGCAGGGGATATACGAGCAGTACTTC. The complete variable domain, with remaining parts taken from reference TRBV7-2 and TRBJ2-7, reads GAGVSQSPSNKVTEKGKDVELRCDPISGHTALYWYRQSLGQGLEFLIYFQGNSAPDKSGLPSDRFSAERTGGSVSTLTIQRTQQEDSAVYLCASSLGPFGQGIYEQYFGPGTRLTVT.

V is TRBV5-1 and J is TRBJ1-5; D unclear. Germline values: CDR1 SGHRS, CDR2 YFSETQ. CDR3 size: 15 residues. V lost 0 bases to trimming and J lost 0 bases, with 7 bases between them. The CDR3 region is CASSLGQSSNQPQHF. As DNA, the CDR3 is TGCGCCAGCAGCTTGGGGCAGTCTAGCAATCAGCCCCAGCATTTT.

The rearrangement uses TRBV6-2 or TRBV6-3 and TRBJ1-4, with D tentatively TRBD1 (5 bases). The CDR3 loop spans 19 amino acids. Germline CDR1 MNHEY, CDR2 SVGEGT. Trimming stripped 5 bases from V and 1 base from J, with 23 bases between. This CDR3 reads CASSNGLGRVVGTNEKLFF. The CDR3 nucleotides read TGTGCCAGCAGTAACGGATTGGGGCGAGTTGTTGGAACTAATGAAAAACTGTTTTTT.

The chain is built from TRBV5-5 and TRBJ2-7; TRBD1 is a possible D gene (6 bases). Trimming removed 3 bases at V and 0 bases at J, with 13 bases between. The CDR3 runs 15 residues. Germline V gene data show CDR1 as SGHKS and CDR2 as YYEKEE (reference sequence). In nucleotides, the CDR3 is TGTGCCAGCAGCTCGACTTGGACAGCCTCCTACGAGCAGTACTTC. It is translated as CASSSTWTASYEQYF.

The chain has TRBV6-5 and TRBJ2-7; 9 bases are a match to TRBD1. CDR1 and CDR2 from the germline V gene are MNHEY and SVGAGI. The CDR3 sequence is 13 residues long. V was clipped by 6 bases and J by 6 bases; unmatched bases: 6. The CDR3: CASSWGTGIEQYF. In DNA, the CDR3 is TGTGCCAGCAGCTGGGGGACAGGGATCGAGCAGTACTTC.

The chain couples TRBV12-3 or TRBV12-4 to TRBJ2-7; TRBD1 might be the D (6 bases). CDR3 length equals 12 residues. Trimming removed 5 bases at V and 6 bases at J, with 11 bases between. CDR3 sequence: CASSPGQREQYF. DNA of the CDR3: TGTGCCAGCAGTCCGGGACAACGCGAGCAGTACTTC.

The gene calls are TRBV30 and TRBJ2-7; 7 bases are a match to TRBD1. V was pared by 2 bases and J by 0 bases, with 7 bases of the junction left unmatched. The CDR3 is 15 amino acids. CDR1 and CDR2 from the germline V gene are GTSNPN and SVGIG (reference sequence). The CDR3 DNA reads TGTGCCTGGAGTACATGGGGGACAGCCTCCTACGAGCAGTACTTC. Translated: CAWSTWGTASYEQYF. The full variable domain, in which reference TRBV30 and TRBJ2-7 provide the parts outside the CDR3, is SQTIHQWPATLVQPVGSPLSLECTVEGTSNPNLYWYRQAAGRGLQLLFYSVGIGQISSEVPQNLSASRPQDRQFILSSKKLLLSDSGFYLCAWSTWGTASYEQYFGPGTRLTVT.

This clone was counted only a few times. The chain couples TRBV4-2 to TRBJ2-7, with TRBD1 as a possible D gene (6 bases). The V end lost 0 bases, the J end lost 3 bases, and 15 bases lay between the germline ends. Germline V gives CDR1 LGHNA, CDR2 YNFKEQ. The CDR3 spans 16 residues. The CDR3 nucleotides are TGTGCCAGCAGCCAAGATCTCAGGGGAAATGGCTACGAGCAGTACTTC. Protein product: CASSQDLRGNGYEQYF.